This T cell receptor beta chain was sequenced during a study of vaccination and CD4 T cells after COVID-19 (dated by TCRdb to 2022 to 2024). Notes on the research overall: Convalescent patients had a positive SARS-CoV-2 result on nasal swab PCR, and of these patients, several had mild disease and one had severe disease. A few convalescent patients gave samples both early after vaccination (day 14) and late after vaccination (days 161 to 241). In under 13 COVID-19 convalescent patients and a few infection-naive healthy vaccine recipients, researchers compared the spike-specific CD4+ TCR repertoire from before mRNA vaccination with the repertoire from after. Six males and four females were included in the convalescent cohort, with two Hispanic individuals, seven Caucasians, two Asians and one multiracial person represented. The time from the second vaccine dose to post-vaccine blood sampling had a median of roughly 79 days and ranged from roughly 12 to 250 days. Post-COVID blood samples were collected from convalescent patients a median of around 96 days after diagnosis, with a range of roughly 35 to 180 days. In control cultures, a CEFX viral epitope pool was used as positive control, an HIV-1 Nef peptide pool was used as negative control, or no peptide was added. Culture stimuli were overlapping spike peptide pools from SARS-CoV-2 and from the common cold coronaviruses HCoV-NL63, HCoV-OC43 and HCoV-229E. Each participant got two doses of either the Pfizer-BioNTech BNT162b2 vaccine (n=8) or the Moderna mRNA-1273 vaccine (n=2). Points the paper makes about the study in general: The number of convalescent patients in the study was relatively small, and the study did not examine early timepoints following natural infection. In convalescent patients, nearly all vaccine-specific clones (304 of 307) were found to be mono-reactive for SARS-CoV-2 spike rather than cross-reactive with common cold coronaviruses. An increase in the median number of SARS-CoV-2-reactive clonotypes from 21 after infection to some 38 after vaccination was observed, but the change was not found to be significant. In convalescent patients, a median approximately 83% of post-vaccine SARS-CoV-2-reactive clones were detected only after vaccination, and vaccine-specific priming was suggested by this finding.

The time point label, read with the paper, signifies: late sampling 161 to 241 days after vaccination in a few convalescent patients. The treatment or condition label for this specimen denotes: approximately nine-day PBMC culture with coronavirus spike peptide pools or control peptides (ViraFEST assay). The ViraFEST assay was used in the study, in which antigen-specific T cells were expanded with peptide pools and expanded clonotypes were subsequently identified by TCR sequencing. Positive SARS-CoV-2 PCR tests in the convalescent patients dated from March to December 2020, before Alpha, Beta and Delta variants emerged in the United States. Each well held 2.2 million or so PBMCs cultured in IMDM containing around 5.1% human AB serum and around 10 IU/ml IL-2, with about 9.1 ug/ml peptide pools added. Half of the culture medium was replaced with fresh IL-2-containing medium on days 3 and 7. CD4+ T cells were isolated after approximately eleven days of culture through negative selection using the EasySep CD4+ T cell isolation kit. PBMCs were separated from whole blood using Ficoll-Paque Plus gradient centrifugation and then either used fresh or cryopreserved at -140C. Culture conditions were generally each tested in triplicate wells.

About this clonotype itself: Its binding antigen is unknown. Base qualities are not provided; no much larger clone lies one nucleotide away.

The library was obtained by PCR. At the Johns Hopkins FTIC core, DNA from the cultured CD4+ T cells underwent TCR sequencing with the Oncomine TCR Beta short-read assay. Genomic DNA was extracted from the cultured CD4+ T cells with the QIAamp micro DNA kit. The Oncomine TCR Beta libraries from cultured CD4+ T cells were pooled using unique dual indexes and then sequenced on an Illumina iSeq 100. The authors processed their data as follows. Non-productive sequences were removed, and CDR3s not starting with C, not ending with F or W, or shorter than 7 amino acids were discarded. The MANAFEST web application identified antigen-specific clonotypes by comparing peptide-stimulated wells against reference wells and other culture wells. An FDR below 0.05, an odds ratio above 5, and a productive frequency above 0.1% in at least two of three replicate wells were required for clones to be considered positive. A clonotype counted as cross-reactive if it showed significant expansion both in the SARS-CoV-2 spike wells and in at least one common cold coronavirus spike condition. Levenshtein distances (stringdist) and unrooted phylogenetic trees (ape) in R version 3.6.1 were used to assess CDR3 homology. TCRdb ran its own pipeline on the public reads, namely fastp trimming at Q25 and MiXCR clone calling, and kept in-frame beta chains. Records with the same CDR3 protein are collapsed into one entry carrying the most frequent genes and DNA. None of the V and J calls come from the authors' own analysis; TCRdb made them. This sample comprises roughly 18,000 distinct CDR3 sequences, roughly half of them detected only once. 21% of the sample is held by the ten biggest clonotypes.

This TCR was recovered from a human donor who had recovered from COVID-19. Sequenced material: CD4+ T cells from blood, cultured in vitro, taken about 7 months after SARS-CoV-2 vaccination.

DNA sequence: TGTGCCAGCAGTCCTGGGACTAGCAGTTGGGGCACAGATACGCAGTATTTT. This is translated as CASSPGTSSWGTDTQYF. The chain is made from TRBV7-2 and TRBJ2-3; 9 bases in between match TRBD2. According to the germline V gene, CDR1 reads SGHTA and CDR2 reads FQGNSA. Germline trimming: 6 bases from V, 1 base from J; junction bases outside gene matches: 11. Taken from cysteine to phenylalanine, the CDR3 has 17 residues. Solely the CDR3 DNA is kept, with 51 bases framed from the first base.